This T cell receptor (beta chain) was documented in a study of cytomegalovirus exposure and HLA in healthy donors. Study-wide results and limits: A later analysis showed HLA-associated TCR beta chains outstripping equally common others in clonal expansion.

Use of 60 Vbeta and 13 Jbeta primers characterized the PCR. Some clones are missing from TCRdb's copy, which holds only in-frame ones; the method was immunoSEQ multiplex PCR. Seen in this sample are 65,000 to 95,000 clones; the ten most common clones hold approximately 4.2%. The ends were cut back, 1 base at V and 5 bases at J, with 9 bases in the middle. The germline V gene encodes CDR1 SGHTA and CDR2 FQGNSA. The CDR3 spans 14 residues. As for this clone: Its antigen is unknown.

This receptor was identified in a man in his thirties or forties in good health and CMV-seronegative. This chain uses TRBV7-2 with TRBJ2-1; D is unclear. The sample taken for sequencing was PBMCs. The CDR3 nucleotides read TGTGCCAGCAGCTTAGTGCGCGGTGACAATGAGCAGTTCTTC. Residues: CASSLVRGDNEQFF.